These 17 T cell receptor beta chains originate from one sample sequenced in a study of blood T cell repertoires in COVID-19. Here immunoSEQ multiplex PCR was the method, and the copy in TCRdb shows in-frame clones only, minus some. Of approximately 150,000 clones in the sample, roughly three quarters were seen once. The specimen sequenced was peripheral blood. Receptors originate from a man aged 55-75 years with acute or convalescent COVID-19.

J is TRBJ2-3 and V is TRBV21-1; the table names TRBD2, a call not compared with the DNA. TRBV21-1 is a recognized pseudogene. The CDR3 contains 13 residues. For the CDR3, the DNA is TGTGCCAGCAGCAATGAACTGGTAGATACGCAGTATTTT. Amino acid sequence: CASSNELVDTQYF.

This clone has just a few counts. The CDR3 region has the DNA TGTGCCAGCAGTGAAGCTATACACACAGATACGCAGTATTTT. Translated, it gives CASSEAIHTDTQYF. The V call is TRBV6-1, the J call TRBJ2-3, with D hard to call. The CDR3 totals 14 residues. In germline, CDR1 is MNHNS, CDR2 SASEGT. The V and J ends lost 0 bases and 2 bases respectively, with 6 bases between them.

The gene calls are TRBV19 and TRBJ2-1, with 7 bases aligning to TRBD1. The CDR3 is made up of 15 amino acids. Germline values: CDR1 LNHDA, CDR2 SQIVND (reference sequence). V was clipped by 9 bases and J by 6 bases; unmatched bases: 14. The CDR3 nucleotides are TGTGCCAGCAACCGACAGGGTTCCCGAATCAATGAGCAGTTCTTC. This sequence encodes CASNRQGSRINEQFF.

This chain connects TRBV27 to TRBJ2-1; 7 bases are a match to TRBD1. This CDR3 is built from 13 residues. CDR1 and CDR2 (germline): MNHEY, SMNVEV (reference sequence). With V trimmed by 9 bases and J by 2 bases, 4 bases remained unmatched. The DNA of the CDR3 is TGTGCCAGTACAGGGGCCGCCTACAATGAGCAGTTCTTC. Its translation: CASTGAAYNEQFF.

The chain is built from TRBV18 and TRBJ1-2, with TRBD1 identical over 9 bases. Germline values: CDR1 KGHSH, CDR2 LQKENI. J was trimmed by 7 bases and V by 3 bases; bases with no gene match: 6. CDR3 length equals 14 residues. The CDR3 nucleotides read TGTGCCAGCTCACCCCGGGACAGGGAGGGTGGCTACACCTTC. It encodes CASSPRDREGGYTF.

The chain links TRBV19 to TRBJ2-7, with 10 bases lining up with TRBD2. V lost 4 bases, J lost 6 bases, and 9 bases stayed unmatched. Germline V gene data show CDR1 as LNHDA and CDR2 as SQIVND (reference sequence). The CDR3 spans 15 residues. The CDR3 here is CASSRMGLAQAEQYF. Here the CDR3 DNA reads TGTGCCAGTAGTAGGATGGGACTAGCGCAGGCCGAGCAGTACTTC.

This clone appeared a few times. The chain couples TRBV9 to TRBJ2-3; 12 bases agree with TRBD2. V shed 3 bases and J 3 bases; nucleotides not matched to a gene: 5. The CDR3 covers 16 residues. The V gene's germline CDR1 is SGDLS and CDR2 YYNGEE. The DNA for the CDR3 is TGTGCCAGCAGCGCCCTAGCGGGAGGGCGTACAGATACGCAGTATTTT. Protein product: CASSALAGGRTDTQYF.

V is TRBV28 and J is TRBJ2-7, with TRBD1 matching over 8 bases. J gave up 3 bases and V 8 bases, and 6 bases lay outside the gene matches. The CDR3 is 13 amino acids. Germline CDR1 MDHEN, CDR2 SYDVKM. Written as DNA, the CDR3 is TGTGCCAGCTGGACAGGGACCCTCTACGAGCAGTACTTC. This sequence encodes CASWTGTLYEQYF. The variable domain in full, with the rest retrieved from reference TRBV28 and TRBJ2-7, is DVKVTQSSRYLVKRTGEKVFLECVQDMDHENMFWYRQDPGLGLRLIYFSYDVKMKEKGDIPEGYSVSREKKERFSLILESASTNQTSMYLCASWTGTLYEQYFGPGTRLTVT.

The chain has TRBV10-3 and TRBJ1-1, with D uncertain. V was clipped by 3 bases and J by 6 bases, with 5 bases between them. The CDR3 is 11 amino acids. CDR1 is ENHRY, CDR2 SYGVKD, per germline. The DNA for the CDR3 is TGTGCCATCAGTGATGACTCTGAAGCTTTCTTT. Translated, it gives CAISDDSEAFF.

CDR3 nucleotides: TGTGCCAGCAGCCCAGGGACTAGGTTCAATGAGCAGTTCTTC. Protein product: CASSPGTRFNEQFF. The chain has TRBV7-8 and TRBJ2-1; 8 nucleotides match TRBD2. Trimming at V came to 5 bases and at J to 6 bases, leaving 6 bases not matched to a gene. Germline assignment: CDR1 SGHVS and CDR2 FQNEAQ. This CDR3 region has 14 residues. Together with reference TRBV7-8 and TRBJ2-1, the CDR3 gives the full variable domain: GAGVSQSPRYKVAKRGQDVALRCDPISGHVSLFWYQQALGQGPEFLTYFQNEAQLDKSGLPSDRFFAERPEGSVSTLKIQRTQQEDSAVYLCASSPGTRFNEQFFGPGTRLTVL.

The chain uses TRBV24-1 and TRBJ2-5; 8 bases are a match to TRBD2. CDR1 and CDR2 from the germline V gene are KGHDR and SFDVKD. The CDR3 length is 16 residues. With 0 bases clipped from V and 5 bases from J, the junction kept 7 bases outside the gene matches. The DNA for the CDR3 is TGTGCCACCAGTGATTTGGGGGTCGCGGGAGGTGAGACCCAGTACTTC. Its protein product is CATSDLGVAGGETQYF.

This rearrangement joins TRBV18 to TRBJ2-7; the match to TRBD2 covers 9 bases. Germline CDR1 reads KGHSH; CDR2 reads LQKENI. V gave up 3 bases and J gave up 6 bases; unmatched junction bases: 24. The CDR3 is 20 residues long. DNA for the CDR3: TGTGCCAGCTCACCTACAACAGGGCTCGCGGGAGGGCCTCAGCCCGCCGAGCAGTACTTC. Amino acid sequence: CASSPTTGLAGGPQPAEQYF.

This clone was recorded at least ten times. The V call is TRBV4-1, the J call TRBJ2-5, with 10 nucleotides matching TRBD1. The CDR3 has 16 amino acids. V gave up 1 base and J gave up 3 bases; unmatched junction bases: 5. CDR1 and CDR2 (germline): MGHRA, YSYEKL. CDR3 DNA sequence: TGCGCCAGCAGCCAAGGGCATGGGACAGGGGAAGAGACCCAGTACTTC. It yields the protein CASSQGHGTGEETQYF.

The V and J genes are TRBV28 and TRBJ2-2; D is uncertain. This CDR3 is 12 amino acids long. V dropped 7 bases and J dropped 7 bases, with 10 bases sitting between them. The V gene's germline CDR1 is MDHEN and CDR2 SYDVKM. The CDR3 is CASTSSSGELFF. The CDR3 DNA reads as TGTGCCAGCACAAGCTCAAGCGGGGAGCTGTTTTTT.

The gene calls are TRBV5-1 and TRBJ2-6, with TRBD1 as a possible D gene (5 bases). The CDR3 is 17 residues long. V dropped 5 bases and J dropped 0 bases, with 15 bases sitting between them. Germline V gene data show CDR1 as SGHRS and CDR2 as YFSETQ. For the CDR3, the DNA is TGCGCCAGCAGTTTGACAGCCCCCTACTCTGGGGCCAACGTCCTGACTTTC. It yields the protein CASSLTAPYSGANVLTF.

The J gene is TRBJ1-1, the V gene TRBV30; the D is unclear. This CDR3 contains 14 residues. Germline V CDR1 and CDR2: GTSNPN, SVGIG (reference sequence). Trimming cost V 3 bases and J 3 bases, with 14 bases left between them. CDR3 region: CAWRIPGYDTEAFF. The CDR3 coding sequence is TGTGCCTGGAGGATCCCCGGGTACGACACTGAAGCTTTCTTT. Complete variable domain (other parts from reference TRBV30 and TRBJ1-1): SQTIHQWPATLVQPVGSPLSLECTVEGTSNPNLYWYRQAAGRGLQLLFYSVGIGQISSEVPQNLSASRPQDRQFILSSKKLLLSDSGFYLCAWRIPGYDTEAFFGQGTRLTVV.

The table lists this clone with a count of one. This chain joins TRBV4-1 and TRBJ2-1, with TRBD2 identical over 14 bases. After removal of 4 bases from V and 4 bases from J, the junction contained 6 bases not matched to a gene. The CDR3 runs to 17 residues. Germline assignment: CDR1 MGHRA and CDR2 YSYEKL. The CDR3 DNA reads TGCGCCAGCAGCCGCGGGACTAGCGGGAGCGATTACAATGAGCAGTTCTTC. It codes for CASSRGTSGSDYNEQFF.